These T cell receptor beta chains were read from a single sample in a study of shared T cell receptors in the human thymus. The repertoire was sequenced with immunoSEQ multiplex PCR; TCRdb's copy has only in-frame clones and lacks some. The table includes some 400,000 clones, 95% detected once. The sample consisted of thymocytes. The receptors were sampled from a human donor. Both conserved end residues are part of each CDR3. D genes are given only for firm matches. Only part of the rows carry a size: once, few, many, or a class if the clone is expanded.

d_call	v_call	clone_size	j_call	cdr3_length	cdr3_nt	cdr3_aa
-	TRBV27	few	TRBJ2-7	14	TGTGCCAGCAGTCCGAGACAGGAGGTCAACGAGCAGTACTTC	CASSPRQEVNEQYF
-	TRBV27	once	TRBJ1-1	14	TGTGCCAGCAGTTCCCTTCGGGTGCACACTGAAGCTTTCTTT	CASSSLRVHTEAFF
-	TRBV7-9	-	TRBJ2-3	19	TGTGCCAGCAGACAAAGAACAGCGGACCTGGGGGTGGGCACAGATACGCAGTATTTT	CASRQRTADLGVGTDTQYF
-	TRBV30	-	TRBJ2-2	13	TGTGCCTGGAGTGTAGATGGACCCGGGGAGCTGTTTTTT	CAWSVDGPGELFF
-	TRBV6-1	-	TRBJ1-5	15	TGTGCCAGCAGTGAAGGACGCCAGTACGATCAGCCCCAGCATTTT	CASSEGRQYDQPQHF
-	TRBV6-1	-	TRBJ2-7	12	TGTGCCAGCTGGGGGGGCGGCTACGAGCAGTACTTC	CASWGGGYEQYF
-	TRBV4-2	-	TRBJ1-1	19	TGTGCCAGCAGCCCGCAATCATCCGGCCGGGGGGGCGGTTGCGCTGAAGCTTTCTTT	CASSPQSSGRGGGCAEAFF
TRBD1	TRBV28	-	TRBJ1-2	16	TGTGCCAGCAGGACCGTGGTGGCAGGGGGCTTCTATGGCTACACCTTC	CASRTVVAGGFYGYTF
-	TRBV21-1	-	TRBJ1-1	15	TGTGCCAGCAGCAAAGAAAGGCCAGGCCCTTTTGAAGCTTTCTTT	CASSKERPGPFEAFF
-	TRBV27	-	TRBJ2-7	15	TGTGCCAGCAGTTTTACCCGGTATCTCGCTCACGAGCAGTACTTC	CASSFTRYLAHEQYF
TRBD2	TRBV4-1	-	TRBJ2-1	18	TGCGCCAGCAGCCAAGAGACTGGCGGGAGCGCCACCTACAATGAGCAGTTCTTC	CASSQETGGSATYNEQFF
TRBD2	TRBV4-2	-	TRBJ2-1	15	TGTGCCAGCAGCCAAGATGTAGCGGGGTACAATGAGCAGTTCTTC	CASSQDVAGYNEQFF
-	TRBV7-2	-	TRBJ2-7	15	TGTGCCAGCAGCTTGCCAGGGTTGACCCGATACGAGCAGTACTTC	CASSLPGLTRYEQYF
-	TRBV7-2	-	TRBJ1-4	16	TGTGCCAGCAGCTTGGGGGAGGACACCGCTAATGAAAAACTGTTTTTT	CASSLGEDTANEKLFF
TRBD2	TRBV25-1	-	TRBJ2-1	18	TGTGCCAGCAGTGAATTCCCCTCGGGAGGGAGTGTCTACAATGAGCAGTTCTTC	CASSEFPSGGSVYNEQFF
-	TRBV9	once	TRBJ2-4	17	TGTGCCAGCAGCTTGAGGCCTGACGGGACGGAGGAAAACATTCAGTACTTC	CASSLRPDGTEENIQYF
TRBD2	TRBV14	-	TRBJ2-1	17	TGTGCCAGCAGCCAAGGGGCTAGCGGGACTTCGTACAATGAGCAGTTCTTC	CASSQGASGTSYNEQFF
-	TRBV7-2	once	TRBJ1-2	13	TGTGCCAGCAGCTTTAGAGACCTTTATGGCTACACCTTC	CASSFRDLYGYTF
-	TRBV5-1	-	TRBJ1-1	21	TGCGCCAGCAGCTGGACCGAGCCGGGACAAGGAAACTCTAAGCGGACCACTGAAGCTTTCTTT	CASSWTEPGQGNSKRTTEAFF
TRBD2	TRBV14	-	TRBJ2-7	15	TGTGCCAGCAGCCCCTTGGGGCTAGCGGTGGGAGAGCAGTACTTC	CASSPLGLAVGEQYF
-	TRBV19	-	TRBJ2-2	13	TGTGCCAGTAGTATAGCTGTCGCCGGGGAGCTGTTTTTT	CASSIAVAGELFF
TRBD1	TRBV11-2	-	TRBJ2-7	17	TGTGCCAGCAGCTTAGCTCCCCCCCCGCAGGGGGCGCATGAGCAGTACTTC	CASSLAPPPQGAHEQYF
-	TRBV28	-	TRBJ2-7	14	TGTGCCAGCAGTTTCCAATGGGCCTCCTACGAGCAGTACTTC	CASSFQWASYEQYF
-	TRBV28	-	TRBJ1-1	14	TGTGCCAGCAGTAAATCTTTAGGGGGCACTGAAGCTTTCTTT	CASSKSLGGTEAFF
TRBD2	TRBV29-1	-	TRBJ2-3	16	TGCAGCGTGGGGCGGGGACTAGCACACAGCACAGATACGCAGTATTTT	CSVGRGLAHSTDTQYF
-	TRBV18	-	TRBJ1-1	14	TGTGCCAGCTCGTGGGAGGGGACGGACACTGAAGCTTTCTTT	CASSWEGTDTEAFF
-	TRBV25-1	few	TRBJ2-7	15	TGTGCCAGCTCAGGGACCAGATATCGCCCCTACGAGCAGTACTTC	CASSGTRYRPYEQYF
-	TRBV4-1	once	TRBJ2-5	13	TGCGCCAGCAGCCGAAGGACGGCGGAGACCCAGTACTTC	CASSRRTAETQYF
-	TRBV28	few	TRBJ2-7	14	TGTGCCAGTACGGCAGGCACTATCTCCTACGAGCAGTACTTC	CASTAGTISYEQYF
TRBD1	TRBV9	-	TRBJ2-7	13	TGTGCCAACCTCTCCAGGGGGCAGGTCGGGCAGTACTTC	CANLSRGQVGQYF
-	TRBV9	once	TRBJ2-1	15	TGTGCCAGCAGCCGCACGTATTTAGGGGGTAATGAGCAGTTCTTC	CASSRTYLGGNEQFF
TRBD2	TRBV9	once	TRBJ2-7	18	TGTGCCAGCAGCGTAGGGCCTAGCGGGAGGGCCTGGGGCTACGAGCAGTACTTC	CASSVGPSGRAWGYEQYF
TRBD2	TRBV11-2	-	TRBJ2-3	15	TGTGCCAGCAGCTTGATAGCGGGATCCACAGATACGCAGTATTTT	CASSLIAGSTDTQYF
-	TRBV9	-	TRBJ1-1	16	TGTGCCAGCAGCGCGAACCTCCCGGGAGGAGGGACTGAAGCTTTCTTT	CASSANLPGGGTEAFF
-	TRBV11-1	-	TRBJ2-1	14	TGTGCCAGCAGCTTAGTGGGGGGAGTAAGTGAGCAGTTCTTC	CASSLVGGVSEQFF
-	TRBV10-2	-	TRBJ2-1	16	TGCGCCAGCAGTGGTTTCCGGCACCGCAGGGAAGACGAGCAGTTCTTC	CASSGFRHRREDEQFF
-	TRBV27	-	TRBJ1-2	15	TGTGCCAGCAGTTTTTTGGACAGAGGGAACTATGGCTACACCTTC	CASSFLDRGNYGYTF
TRBD2	TRBV29-1	-	TRBJ2-7	14	TGCAGCGTTGTCCTGGACGGGAGGGCCTACGAGCAGTACTTC	CSVVLDGRAYEQYF
TRBD1	TRBV27	-	TRBJ2-7	14	TGTGCCAGCAGTCCCCGGGACAGCTCCTACGAGCAGTACTTC	CASSPRDSSYEQYF
TRBD2	TRBV5-4	once	TRBJ2-5	14	TGTGCCAGCAGCAAACTAGCGGGAGAAGAGACCCAGTACTTC	CASSKLAGEETQYF
-	TRBV7-9	-	TRBJ1-2	14	TGTGCCAGCAGCTTAGCGGGGACCTATTATGGCTACACCTTC	CASSLAGTYYGYTF
-	TRBV5-5	-	TRBJ2-1	16	TGTGCCAGCAGCTCGCGAGCCAAAGCGGCCTACAATGAGCAGTTCTTC	CASSSRAKAAYNEQFF
-	TRBV30	-	TRBJ1-1	13	TGTGCCGCTACTAAGTCGAGCAGCACTGAAGCTTTCTTT	CAATKSSSTEAFF
-	TRBV11-3	-	TRBJ1-5	13	TGTGCCAGCAGCACCCCCAAGCCGAAGCCCCAGCATTTT	CASSTPKPKPQHF
-	TRBV5-1	-	TRBJ2-2	15	TGCGCCAGCAGCTTGAGCAGGTCGAACACCGGGGAGCTGTTTTTT	CASSLSRSNTGELFF
-	TRBV27	-	TRBJ1-1	13	TGTGCCAGCAGTTTACAGGAGAACACTGAAGCTTTCTTT	CASSLQENTEAFF
TRBD1	TRBV29-1	-	TRBJ2-5	15	TGCAGCGTCGCCCCACGACAGGGGCGGGCAGAGATCCAGTACTTC	CSVAPRQGRAEIQYF
TRBD1	TRBV5-1	-	TRBJ2-7	15	TGCGCCAGCAGCACGGGACAGGGGGGAGTCTACGAGCAGTACTTC	CASSTGQGGVYEQYF
-	TRBV5-4	-	TRBJ2-4	20	TGTGCCAGCAGTCCCGAAATCGGGACTGAAGCCCCCCTAGCCAAAAACATTCAGTACTTC	CASSPEIGTEAPLAKNIQYF
TRBD1	TRBV11-3	-	TRBJ2-3	19	TGTGCCAGCAGCCCAAGACAGGGGGCAACCCTCTCGAAGGCAGATACGCAGTATTTT	CASSPRQGATLSKADTQYF
TRBD2	TRBV5-1	-	TRBJ2-5	20	TGCGCCAGCAGCTTGGGTGACGAGCGGGAGACGGTCGATGTGGGGGAGACCCAGTACTTC	CASSLGDERETVDVGETQYF
TRBD1	TRBV15	-	TRBJ1-5	18	TGTGCCACCAGCAGCTTTCAGGGGGCGGGAGGGTTCAATCAGCCCCAGCATTTT	CATSSFQGAGGFNQPQHF
-	TRBV29-1	-	TRBJ2-1	17	TGCAGCGTTGGTGGGGGGCACAGGGGCCACTCCTACAATGAGCAGTTCTTC	CSVGGGHRGHSYNEQFF
-	TRBV1	-	TRBJ1-1	16	TGCACCAGCAGCCGCCGGACAGGGCTTATGAACACTGAAGCTTTCTTT	CTSSRRTGLMNTEAFF
TRBD2	TRBV20-1	-	TRBJ2-3	11	TGCAGTGCTAGGCGGGGGGATACGCAGTATTTT	CSARRGDTQYF
TRBD1	TRBV5-4	-	TRBJ1-5	18	TGTGCCAGCAGCTTGGTGCGGGACAGGGGGAATAGCAATCAGCCCCAGCATTTT	CASSLVRDRGNSNQPQHF
-	TRBV21-1	-	TRBJ1-5	16	TGTGCCAGCCTCACCCGGCCACGGAATAGCAATCAGCCCCAGCATTTT	CASLTRPRNSNQPQHF
TRBD2	TRBV7-9	once	TRBJ2-1	16	TGTGCCAGCAGCTTGGGTAGCGGGAGATCCTACAATGAGCAGTTCTTC	CASSLGSGRSYNEQFF
-	TRBV5-4	-	TRBJ2-1	16	TGTGCCAGCAGCCTGCCACCGGGACCCACTAGGGATGAGCAGTTCTTC	CASSLPPGPTRDEQFF